The source of this T cell receptor beta chain is a study of STAT5B mutations in CD4+ large granular lymphocyte leukemia. The CDR3 extends over 15 amino acids. Germline CDR1 is MDHEN and CDR2 is SYDVKM. Trimming shortened V by 4 bases and J by 0 bases, and 10 bases separated the two germline ends. Controls came from buffy coats of healthy blood donors. This was a survey-level run. Using immunoSEQ multiplex PCR, the repertoire was profiled, and TCRdb retains in-frame clones only, with some absent. The profile covers over 30,000 clones, with approximately 82% appearing a single time and about 6.6% taken by the ten largest.

This TCR came from a human donor in good health. The chain combines TRBV28 with TRBJ1-5; a weak D match, TRBD1 (6 bases). Specimen: CD4+ T cells from blood buffy coats. The CDR3 nucleotides are TGTGCCAGCAGTTGGGGACAACTTAGCAATCAGCCCCAGCATTTT. This translates into CASSWGQLSNQPQHF.